These T cell receptor beta chains were read from a single sample in a study of graft-versus-host responses after intestinal transplantation. The table came from immunoSEQ multiplex PCR; TCRdb's copy has only in-frame clones and leaves some out. The sample includes more than 100,000 clones, over 85% seen only once; the top ten take 1% to 1.5%. Their recognized antigens are unknown. This specimen consisted of unstimulated CD8+ T cells sorted from spleen or lymph node cells, obtained before intestinal transplant. Receptors originate from a human donor who received an intestinal transplant. The CDR3 runs from the conserved cysteine through the conserved F or W. Fields, in order: clone size, V gene, D gene, J gene, CDR3 protein, CDR3 DNA. The D gene is left open where the match is weak. The size field is filled for only some rows; it gives once, few, many or a size class.

.	TRBV30	TRBD1	TRBJ1-5	CAWSASGQGNQPQHF	TGTGCCTGGAGTGCCTCGGGACAGGGGAATCAGCCCCAGCATTTT
.	TRBV13	.	TRBJ2-2	CASSLEFQTGELFF	TGTGCCAGCAGCTTAGAGTTCCAGACCGGGGAGCTGTTTTTT
.	TRBV7-9	TRBD2	TRBJ2-2	CASSPPGGNTGELFF	TGTGCCAGCAGCCCCCCGGGAGGGAACACCGGGGAGCTGTTTTTT
.	TRBV6-5	TRBD1	TRBJ1-1	CASSSPGQINTEAFF	TGTGCCAGCAGTTCGCCGGGACAGATCAACACTGAAGCTTTCTTT
.	TRBV14	.	TRBJ1-1	CASSQGLGANTEAFF	TGTGCCAGCAGCCAAGGGCTGGGGGCAAACACTGAAGCTTTCTTT
once	TRBV4-1	TRBD1	TRBJ2-7	CASSQLTGTGTYEQYF	TGCGCCAGCAGCCAACTAACCGGGACAGGGACCTACGAGCAGTACTTC
.	TRBV9	.	TRBJ2-7	CASSVGRWDPGLNEQYF	TGTGCCAGCAGCGTAGGAAGGTGGGACCCGGGCCTCAACGAGCAGTACTTC
.	TRBV19	TRBD1	TRBJ2-1	CASSTTGGNEQFF	TGTGCCAGTAGTACGACAGGGGGGAATGAGCAGTTCTTC
.	TRBV27	.	TRBJ1-1	CASSLAGATEAFF	TGTGCCAGCAGTTTAGCGGGAGCCACTGAAGCTTTCTTT
.	TRBV4-1	.	TRBJ1-1	CASSHPLINTEAFF	TGCGCCAGCAGCCACCCTCTAATAAACACTGAAGCTTTCTTT
.	TRBV12-5	.	TRBJ1-1	CASGFTPPGNNTEAFF	TGTGCTAGTGGTTTTACCCCCCCCGGTAATAACACTGAAGCTTTCTTT
.	TRBV19	.	TRBJ1-5	CASDQSTVYSNQPQHF	TGTGCCAGTGACCAATCGACAGTTTATAGCAATCAGCCCCAGCATTTT
.	TRBV15	TRBD2	TRBJ2-1	CATQSSGGGNEQFF	TGTGCCACCCAATCCAGCGGGGGCGGGAATGAGCAGTTCTTC
.	TRBV15	.	TRBJ1-5	CATSRVLPGGGGPQHF	TGTGCCACCAGCAGAGTTCTGCCGGGGGGCGGGGGGCCCCAGCATTTT
.	TRBV4-1	.	TRBJ1-4	CASSQEPGSGEKLFF	TGCGCCAGCAGCCAAGAACCGGGGTCGGGAGAAAAACTGTTTTTT
once	TRBV6-1	TRBD1	TRBJ2-7	CASSGTGGSYEQYF	TGTGCCAGCAGTGGAACAGGGGGGTCCTACGAGCAGTACTTC
.	TRBV6-4	.	TRBJ2-5	CASSDAGQSRGETQYF	TGTGCCAGCAGTGACGCGGGACAGTCAAGGGGAGAGACCCAGTACTTC
.	TRBV4-1	.	TRBJ1-1	CASSDGGGMTEAFF	TGCGCCAGCAGTGACGGGGGGGGGATGACTGAAGCTTTCTTT
.	TRBV10-2	.	TRBJ2-3	CASEDQGPDTQYF	TGCGCCAGCGAGGACCAGGGCCCAGATACGCAGTATTTT
.	TRBV28	.	TRBJ2-1	CASSLYGNEQFF	TGTGCCAGCAGTTTATACGGGAATGAGCAGTTCTTC
.	TRBV6-5	.	TRBJ2-3	CASSYSGTDTQYF	TGTGCCAGCAGTTACTCCGGGACGGATACGCAGTATTTT
.	TRBV11-3	.	TRBJ2-7	CASSLGSSEQYF	TGTGCCAGCAGCTTAGGTTCAAGCGAGCAGTACTTC
once	TRBV2	.	TRBJ2-2	CASSPYTNTGELFF	TGTGCCAGCAGTCCATACACGAACACCGGGGAGCTGTTTTTT
.	TRBV6-1	TRBD1	TRBJ1-1	CASRKDRGGTEAFF	TGTGCCAGCAGAAAGGACAGGGGTGGGACTGAAGCTTTCTTT
.	TRBV7-8	TRBD1	TRBJ2-1	CASSLEARQGASYNEQFF	TGTGCCAGCAGCTTAGAGGCCCGACAGGGGGCCTCCTACAATGAGCAGTTCTTC
.	TRBV1	.	TRBJ2-2	CTSSQVDSGLADTGELFF	TGCACCAGCAGCCAAGTGGATTCTGGGCTAGCAGACACCGGGGAGCTGTTTTTT
.	TRBV25-1	TRBD1	TRBJ1-4	CASSRGTGAEKLFF	TGTGCCAGCAGTAGGGGGACAGGGGCTGAAAAACTGTTTTTT
.	TRBV4-1	.	TRBJ2-7	CASSQSGVSYEQYF	TGCGCCAGCAGCCAGTCAGGGGTCTCCTACGAGCAGTACTTC
.	TRBV11-2	.	TRBJ1-1	CASSPPGADGTEAFF	TGTGCCAGCAGCCCCCCAGGGGCCGATGGGACTGAAGCTTTCTTT
.	TRBV6-6	.	TRBJ1-2	CASTWTAEGYGYTF	TGTGCCAGCACCTGGACGGCGGAAGGCTATGGCTACACCTTC
few	TRBV19	TRBD2	TRBJ2-7	CASSISSGVIYEQYF	TGTGCCAGTAGTATAAGCAGCGGGGTCATCTACGAGCAGTACTTC
.	TRBV7-9	.	TRBJ2-5	CASSGTPHAETQYF	TGTGCCAGCAGCGGGACTCCCCACGCCGAGACCCAGTACTTC
.	TRBV15	.	TRBJ1-1	CATSRDRGSEAFF	TGTGCCACCAGCAGAGATCGGGGGAGTGAAGCTTTCTTT
.	TRBV19	.	TRBJ1-5	CASSIARGQPQHF	TGTGCCAGTAGTATTGCCCGCGGCCAGCCCCAGCATTTT
once	TRBV7-9	TRBD2	TRBJ2-1	CASSPGLAGGPSYNEQFF	TGTGCCAGCAGCCCGGGACTAGCGGGGGGGCCCTCCTACAATGAGCAGTTCTTC
.	TRBV4-1	.	TRBJ1-2	CASSQPIFADGYTF	TGCGCCAGCAGCCAACCGATCTTCGCGGATGGCTACACCTTC
.	TRBV27	TRBD1	TRBJ1-5	CASSTGAPSNQPQHF	TGTGCCAGCAGCACAGGGGCACCTAGCAATCAGCCCCAGCATTTT
.	TRBV4-1	.	TRBJ2-2	CASSQKNTGNTGELFF	TGCGCCAGCAGCCAGAAGAATACAGGGAACACCGGGGAGCTGTTTTTT
.	TRBV7-9	.	TRBJ1-2	CASSLETAYYGYTF	TGTGCCAGCAGCTTAGAGACAGCCTACTATGGCTACACCTTC
.	TRBV10-3	.	TRBJ2-7	CAISESNYEQYF	TGTGCCATCAGTGAGTCCAACTACGAGCAGTACTTC
.	TRBV5-6	TRBD1	TRBJ1-1	CASSLQGAKTEAFF	TGTGCCAGCAGTTTACAGGGGGCGAAGACTGAAGCTTTCTTT
.	TRBV7-2	TRBD1	TRBJ2-7	CASSLEYRGPYEQYF	TGTGCCAGCAGCTTAGAATACAGGGGTCCCTACGAGCAGTACTTC
.	TRBV4-1	.	TRBJ1-5	CASSQVGWSGDQPQHF	TGCGCCAGCAGCCAAGTCGGGTGGAGCGGTGATCAGCCCCAGCATTTT
.	TRBV12-2	.	TRBJ2-5	CASRLVQRGGTSGQETQYF	TGTGCAAGTCGCTTAGTTCAAAGGGGGGGGACTAGCGGACAAGAGACCCAGTACTTC
.	TRBV5-6	TRBD1	TRBJ2-2	CASSVGQGTGELFF	TGTGCCAGCAGCGTGGGACAGGGAACCGGGGAGCTGTTTTTT
.	TRBV2	TRBD1	TRBJ2-7	CATGTDSDYEQYF	TGTGCCACAGGGACAGACTCGGACTACGAGCAGTACTTC
.	TRBV6-1	TRBD1	TRBJ2-3	CANRQGTDTQYF	TGTGCCAATAGACAGGGGACAGATACGCAGTATTTT
few	TRBV19	.	TRBJ1-4	CASSIGGTNEKLFF	TGTGCCAGTAGTATAGGGGGGACTAATGAAAAACTGTTTTTT
.	TRBV11-2	.	TRBJ2-4	CASSLIIGTGIQYF	TGTGCCAGCAGCTTAATTATAGGGACGGGCATTCAGTACTTC
once	TRBV6-1	.	TRBJ2-7	CASSEFGASYEQYF	TGTGCCAGCAGTGAATTTGGCGCTTCCTACGAGCAGTACTTC
.	TRBV11-3	TRBD1	TRBJ2-2	CASSHGTGGFKGELFF	TGTGCCAGCAGCCACGGGACAGGGGGTTTCAAGGGGGAGCTGTTTTTT